Below, 20 T cell receptor beta chains from the same sample are listed, as sequenced in a study of regulatory T cells in long-lasting Graves disease. Combining iRepertoire HTBI primers with Arm-PCR of CDR3 regions, the authors built TCR beta libraries. TCRdb redid the calling of the multiplex PCR reads with MiXCR, one entry per CDR3 protein. The sample includes fewer than 450,000 distinct CDR3 sequences, approximately 15% seen only once; the top ten take roughly 7.7%. Time point: newly diagnosed GD, antithyroid drugs for less than 3 months. PBMCs provided the RNA from which the TCR library was made. These data were also filed under a second study, of T cells in Graves' hyperthyroidism and ophthalmopathy.

Sequences were derived from peripheral blood mononuclear cells (PBMCs), sampled at new diagnosis, from a patient treated with antithyroid drugs. The receptors originated from a woman in her 40s with Graves disease.

In its sample, this clonotype was seen a few times. V is TRBV20-1 and J is TRBJ2-3; a weak D match, TRBD1 (6 bases). Trimming left V 6 bases short and J 3 bases short, with 16 bases between. The CDR3 runs 14 residues. Per the germline V gene, CDR1 is DFQATT and CDR2 is SNEGSKA (reference sequence). The CDR3: CSALPRQATDTQYF. The CDR3 DNA sequence: TGCAGTGCCCTCCCAAGACAGGCTACAGATACGCAGTATTTT.

This clonotype has a handful of counts. The chain carries TRBV28 and TRBJ2-1; 8 bases align to TRBD2. Trimming removed 4 bases from V and 0 bases from J; junction bases left unmatched: 5. There are 16 residues in the CDR3. Germline values: CDR1 MDHEN, CDR2 SYDVKM. The CDR3 spells CASSYTSGSSYNEQFF. Written as DNA, the CDR3 is TGTGCCAGCAGTTACACTAGCGGTAGCTCCTACAATGAGCAGTTCTTC.

This clonotype was seen a few times. The gene calls are TRBV5-1 and TRBJ2-7, with 10 bases that match TRBD2. V shed 4 bases and J 6 bases; nucleotides not matched to a gene: 13. The length of the CDR3 is 16 residues. Germline V gene lookup returns CDR1 SGHRS and CDR2 YFSETQ. The CDR3 bases are TGCGCCAGCAGCCAAACAGCGGGAGGGCCGGGGGGCGAGCAGTACTTC. Its translation: CASSQTAGGPGGEQYF.

This clonotype was seen at least ten times. The chain joins TRBV11-2 to TRBJ2-1; D gene ambiguous. The CDR3 contains 15 residues. The V gene's germline CDR1 is SGHAT and CDR2 FQNNGV. V was cut by 1 base and J by 3 bases, with 10 bases left in between. The chain's CDR3 is CASSLGPRSYNEQFF. The CDR3 coding sequence is TGTGCCAGCAGCTTAGGTCCCAGAAGCTACAATGAGCAGTTCTTC.

V gene TRBV19 combines with J gene TRBJ2-1; TRBD2 aligns across 12 bases. The CDR3 spans 14 residues. Germline CDR1 LNHDA, CDR2 SQIVND (reference sequence). The V gene end was trimmed by 3 bases and the J gene end by 9 bases; junction bases not matched to a gene: 3. The chain's CDR3 is CASSMTSGRSEQFF. The CDR3 DNA sequence: TGTGCCAGTAGTATGACTAGCGGGAGAAGTGAGCAGTTCTTC.

This clonotype has only a few counts. CDR3 sequence (DNA): TGTGCCAGCAGCTTACGACAGGGCTTGGGGGAGCAGTACTTC. This codes for CASSLRQGLGEQYF. The chain links TRBV27 to TRBJ2-7; 7 bases align to TRBD1. Germline values: CDR1 MNHEY, CDR2 SMNVEV (reference sequence). V trimming: 6 bases; J trimming: 7 bases; junction bases outside the gene matches: 12. This CDR3 comprises 14 residues.

Comment on this clonotype: It may be a read error: a sequence one base away is much more abundant. V gene TRBV19 combines with J gene TRBJ1-1; the match to TRBD1 covers 9 bases. Unmatched junction bases numbered 3, after V lost 2 bases and J lost 5 bases. This CDR3 comprises 14 residues. CDR1 LNHDA and CDR2 SQIVND come from the germline V gene (reference sequence). The CDR3 bases are TGTGCCAGTAGTATAAGGACAGGGGAGACTGAAGCTTTCTTT. Encoded protein: CASSIRTGETEAFF.

This clonotype was counted between two and nine times. The chain links TRBV6-1 to TRBJ2-1; D is unclear. V gave up 6 bases and J gave up 6 bases, with 9 bases separating them. The CDR3 has 12 amino acids. Germline loops: CDR1 MNHNS, CDR2 SASEGT. The CDR3 nucleotides are TGTGCCAGCAGCAACAAAGGCAATGAGCAGTTCTTC. Its translation is CASSNKGNEQFF.

V usage is TRBV6-1 and J usage is TRBJ2-6; D remains unclear. Trimming shortened V by 5 bases and J by 4 bases, and 6 bases separated the two germline ends. Germline V gene data show CDR1 as MNHNS and CDR2 as SASEGT. The CDR3 totals 13 residues. The CDR3 here is CASSPRGANVLTF. The DNA for the CDR3 is TGTGCCAGCAGTCCGAGGGGGGCCAACGTCCTGACTTTC.

The chain combines TRBV20-1 with TRBJ2-1; 7 bases align to TRBD2. Germline-derived CDR1 and CDR2 are DFQATT and SNEGSKA (reference sequence). V lost 3 bases, J lost 7 bases, and 12 bases stayed unmatched. The CDR3 sequence is 15 residues long. CDR3 nucleotides: TGCAGTGCTAGTCACACTGGGAGGGACTTGAATGAGCAGTTCTTC. Translating it yields CSASHTGRDLNEQFF.

This clonotype was counted only a few times. The genes are TRBV3-1 and TRBJ2-2; 7 bases line up with TRBD2. Germline CDR1 reads LGHDT; CDR2 reads YNNKEL (reference sequence). With V trimmed by 3 bases and J by 7 bases, 2 bases remained unmatched. This CDR3 contains 13 residues. CDR3 region: CASSQGGNGELFF. The DNA for the CDR3 is TGTGCCAGCAGCCAGGGAGGGAACGGGGAGCTGTTTTTT.

This clonotype has at least ten counts. The chain uses TRBV9 and TRBJ2-7, with D unclear. Per the germline V gene, CDR1 is SGDLS and CDR2 is YYNGEE. V gave up 2 bases and J gave up 7 bases, with 22 bases separating them. This CDR3 is built from 16 residues. The CDR3 loop reads CASSVGYLPEIWEQYF. In DNA form, the CDR3 reads TGTGCCAGCAGCGTCGGATACCTACCCGAAATATGGGAGCAGTACTTC.

This clonotype occurred many times. The CDR3 DNA follows: TGTGCCAGCAGCGTCAACCGGGACTCGCCATTATATGAGCAGTTCTTC. Translating it yields CASSVNRDSPLYEQFF. This chain connects TRBV14 to TRBJ2-1; D might be TRBD2 (6 bases). The CDR3 sequence is 16 residues long. Trimming took 5 bases from V and 8 from J, leaving 22 bases between them. Per the germline V gene, CDR1 is SGHDN and CDR2 is FVKESK.

In this sample, this clonotype turned up many times. The J gene is TRBJ1-1, the V gene TRBV29-1, with 8 bases that match TRBD1. Germline-derived CDR1 and CDR2 are SQVTM and ANQGSEA. V lost 6 bases to trimming and J lost 4 bases; unmatched junction nucleotides: 7. This CDR3 comprises 13 residues. This CDR3 is CSVTRGRSTEAFF. The CDR3 DNA reads as TGCAGCGTCACCAGGGGGCGCAGCACTGAAGCTTTCTTT.

This chain links TRBV15 with TRBJ2-2; D not resolved. Germline lookup yields CDR1 LNHNV and CDR2 YYDKDF (reference sequence). V lost 1 base to trimming and J lost 0 bases, with 3 bases between them. The CDR3 has 14 residues. The CDR3 DNA sequence: TGTGCCACCAGCAGAGTCTCGAACACCGGGGAGCTGTTTTTT. Translated: CATSRVSNTGELFF.

This clonotype was seen more than once but under ten times. DNA of the CDR3: TGTGCCAGCAGGTCGCCGAGTCAGGAGAACCACTATGGCTACACCTTC. Translation: CASRSPSQENHYGYTF. The chain uses TRBV2 and TRBJ1-2; D is unclear. The germline V gene has CDR1 SNHLY and CDR2 FYNNEI. V was trimmed by 6 bases and J by 3 bases, leaving 20 bases between them. The CDR3 length is 16 residues.

V usage is TRBV10-2 and J usage is TRBJ2-5; a possible D gene is TRBD1 (5 bases). Trimming took off 6 bases at V and 2 bases at J, with 16 bases between the two ends. CDR1 and CDR2 (germline): WSHSY, SAAADI. The CDR3 runs to 15 residues. CDR3 amino acids: CASRGIGAAQETQYF. DNA for the CDR3: TGCGCCAGCAGGGGGATTGGGGCAGCGCAAGAGACCCAGTACTTC.

This clonotype was counted only a few times. V is TRBV9 and J is TRBJ2-1; no reliable D call. This CDR3 is 14 amino acids long. Germline V gene sequence: CDR1 SGDLS, CDR2 YYNGEE. V was cut by 4 bases and J by 4 bases, with 12 bases left in between. CDR3 DNA: TGTGCCAGCAGCCCTCGTTCACAGTACAATGAGCAGTTCTTC. Translating it yields CASSPRSQYNEQFF.

This clonotype was seen ten or more times. The genes are TRBV29-1 and TRBJ2-7; 11 bases fit TRBD1. Germline CDR1 SQVTM, CDR2 ANQGSEA. V shed 0 bases, J shed 1 base, and the junction held 5 bases outside the gene matches. This CDR3 has 16 residues. In DNA form, the CDR3 reads TGCAGCGTTGAAGATCTTCGGGACAGGGGGTCCTACGAGCAGTACTTC. Its translation is CSVEDLRDRGSYEQYF.

The sample holds many counts of this clonotype. The chain uses TRBV20-1 and TRBJ2-5, with a tentative D call TRBD1 (7 bases). Germline V lookup: CDR1 DFQATT, CDR2 SNEGSKA (reference sequence). Trimming removed 6 bases from V and 4 bases from J, with 24 bases in between. The CDR3 has 16 amino acids. The CDR3 sequence: CSAQMVWRGRRETQYF. The CDR3 nucleotides are TGCAGTGCCCAAATGGTTTGGAGGGGGCGCAGAGAGACCCAGTACTTC.